This T cell receptor beta chain was profiled in a study of response to subunit inactivated influenza vaccine. Remarks on this clonotype: No antigen is known for it.

The CDR3 extends over 14 amino acids. Study-wide findings and caveats: Authors suggested that a seasonal influenza vaccination recruits few new T cells each time.

TCRdb reprocessed the RT-PCR reads via MiXCR and lists one record per CDR3 protein. The repertoire holds about 520,000 distinct CDR3 sequences, about 25% seen once, with around 2% in the top ten. The sample was CD4+ T cells sorted from PBMCs, taken roughly 5 days after vaccination. The source is a man aged 45-65 years who received an inactivated influenza vaccine. This chain uses TRBV21-1 with TRBJ1-1; no check of the table's D call, TRBD1, against the DNA was made. TRBV21-1 is reported as a pseudogene. This chain's CDR3 is CASRGQGARTEAFF. DNA of the CDR3: TGTGCCAGCAGAGGGCAGGGGGCGCGAACTGAAGCTTTCTTT.